Here is one TCR beta chain with its context. CDR3 length: 15 residues. Trimming took off 1 base at V and 2 bases at J, with 12 bases between the two ends. The germline V gene has CDR1 SGHRS and CDR2 YFSETQ. Generated by immunoSEQ multiplex PCR, the TCRdb table keeps only in-frame clones and is missing some. This table holds over 45,000 clones, over 80% found once. The sample belongs to a study of OX40 agonist ivuxolimab in advanced cancers. Sequences were derived from CD4+ or CD8+ T cells sorted from blood, sampled in a trial of the OX40 agonist ivuxolimab. The V gene is TRBV5-1, the J gene TRBJ2-5, with D perhaps TRBD1 (6 bases). This TCR was sampled from an adult with an advanced solid tumor such as melanoma, head and neck, liver or kidney cancer. The CDR3 bases are TGCGCCAGCAGCTTGTCTCACAGGGTACAAGAGACCCAGTACTTC. Translated, it gives CASSLSHRVQETQYF. Variable domain in full (rest from reference TRBV5-1 and TRBJ2-5): KAGVTQTPRYLIKTRGQQVTLSCSPISGHRSVSWYQQTPGQGLQFLFEYFSETQRNKGNFPGRFSGRQFSNSRSEMNVSTLELGDSALYLCASSLSHRVQETQYFGPGTRLLVL.